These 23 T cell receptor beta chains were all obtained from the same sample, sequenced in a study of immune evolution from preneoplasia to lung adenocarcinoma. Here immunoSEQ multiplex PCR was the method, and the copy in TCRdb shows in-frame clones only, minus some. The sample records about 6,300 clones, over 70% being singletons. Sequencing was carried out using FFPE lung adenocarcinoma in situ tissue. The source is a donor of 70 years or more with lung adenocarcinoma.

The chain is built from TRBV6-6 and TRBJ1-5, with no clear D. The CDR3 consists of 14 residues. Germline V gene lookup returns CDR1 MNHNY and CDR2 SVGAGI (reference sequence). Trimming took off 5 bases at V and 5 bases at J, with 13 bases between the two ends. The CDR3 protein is CASSPSRAHQPQHF. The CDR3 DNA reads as TGTGCCAGCAGTCCGAGCCGGGCCCATCAGCCCCAGCATTTT.

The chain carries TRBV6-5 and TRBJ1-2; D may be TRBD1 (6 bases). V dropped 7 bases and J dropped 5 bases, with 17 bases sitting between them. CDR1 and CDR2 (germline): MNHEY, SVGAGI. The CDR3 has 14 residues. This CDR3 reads CASTLDRPPYGYTF. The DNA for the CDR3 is TGTGCCAGCACCCTGGACAGACCCCCATATGGCTACACCTTC.

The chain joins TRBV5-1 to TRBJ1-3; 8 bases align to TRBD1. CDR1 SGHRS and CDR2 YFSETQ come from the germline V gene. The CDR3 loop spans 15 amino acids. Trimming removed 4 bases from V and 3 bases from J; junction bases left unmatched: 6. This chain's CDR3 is CASSSQGADGNTIYF. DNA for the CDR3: TGCGCCAGCAGCAGCCAGGGGGCTGATGGAAACACCATATATTTT.

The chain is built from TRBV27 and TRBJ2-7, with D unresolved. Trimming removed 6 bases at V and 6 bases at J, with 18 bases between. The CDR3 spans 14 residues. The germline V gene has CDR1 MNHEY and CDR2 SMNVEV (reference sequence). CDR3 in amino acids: CASRGQRVLAEQYF. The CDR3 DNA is TGTGCCAGCAGAGGCCAAAGGGTCCTGGCCGAGCAGTACTTC.

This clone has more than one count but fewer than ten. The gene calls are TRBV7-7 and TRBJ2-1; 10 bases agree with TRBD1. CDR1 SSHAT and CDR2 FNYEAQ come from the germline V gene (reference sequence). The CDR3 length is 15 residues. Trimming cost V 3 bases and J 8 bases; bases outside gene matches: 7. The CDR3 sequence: CASSLGDRGGDEQFF. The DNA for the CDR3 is TGTGCCAGCAGCTTGGGGGACAGGGGCGGTGATGAGCAGTTCTTC.

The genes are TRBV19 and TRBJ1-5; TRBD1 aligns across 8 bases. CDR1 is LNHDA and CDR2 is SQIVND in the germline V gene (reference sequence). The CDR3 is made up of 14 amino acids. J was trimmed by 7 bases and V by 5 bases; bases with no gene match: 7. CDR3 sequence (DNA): TGTGCCAGTAGTCTCGGACAGGGTTGGCAGCCCCAGCATTTT. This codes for CASSLGQGWQPQHF.

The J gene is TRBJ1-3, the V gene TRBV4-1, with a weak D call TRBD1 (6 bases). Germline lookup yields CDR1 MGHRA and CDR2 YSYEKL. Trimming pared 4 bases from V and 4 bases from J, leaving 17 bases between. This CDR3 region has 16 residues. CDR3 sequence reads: CASSPQGGGVGNTIYF. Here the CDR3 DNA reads TGCGCCAGCAGCCCCCAAGGAGGGGGGGTAGGAAACACCATATATTTT.

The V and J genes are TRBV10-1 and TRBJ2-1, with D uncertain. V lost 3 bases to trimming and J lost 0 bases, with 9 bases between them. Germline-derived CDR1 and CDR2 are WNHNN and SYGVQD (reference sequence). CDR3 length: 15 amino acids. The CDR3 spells CASSEGPSSYNEQFF. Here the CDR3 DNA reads TGCGCCAGCAGTGAAGGGCCGAGCTCCTACAATGAGCAGTTCTTC.

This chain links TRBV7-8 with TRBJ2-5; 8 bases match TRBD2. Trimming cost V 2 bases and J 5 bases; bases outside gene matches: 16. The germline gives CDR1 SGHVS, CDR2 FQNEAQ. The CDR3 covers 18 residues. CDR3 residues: CASSLIPPTERERETQYF. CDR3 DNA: TGTGCCAGCAGCTTAATTCCTCCTACGGAGCGGGAGAGGGAGACCCAGTACTTC.

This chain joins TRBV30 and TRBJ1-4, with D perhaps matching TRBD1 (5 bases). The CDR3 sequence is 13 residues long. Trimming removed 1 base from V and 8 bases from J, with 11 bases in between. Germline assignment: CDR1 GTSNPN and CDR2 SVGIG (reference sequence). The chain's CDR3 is CAWSARAGEKLFF. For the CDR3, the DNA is TGTGCCTGGAGTGCCAGGGCGGGCGAAAAACTGTTTTTT.

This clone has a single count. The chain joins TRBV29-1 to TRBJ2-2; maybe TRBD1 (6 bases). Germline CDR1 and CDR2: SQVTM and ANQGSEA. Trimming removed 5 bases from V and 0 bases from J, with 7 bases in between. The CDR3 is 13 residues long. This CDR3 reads CSVRTANTGELFF. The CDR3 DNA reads TGCAGCGTTAGGACAGCGAACACCGGGGAGCTGTTTTTT.

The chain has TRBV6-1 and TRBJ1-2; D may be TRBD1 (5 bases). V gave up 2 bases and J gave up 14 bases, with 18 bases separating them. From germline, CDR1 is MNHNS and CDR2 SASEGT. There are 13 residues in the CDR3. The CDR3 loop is CASSERQGWSGTF. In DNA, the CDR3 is TGTGCCAGCAGTGAAAGGCAGGGATGGAGCGGAACCTTC.

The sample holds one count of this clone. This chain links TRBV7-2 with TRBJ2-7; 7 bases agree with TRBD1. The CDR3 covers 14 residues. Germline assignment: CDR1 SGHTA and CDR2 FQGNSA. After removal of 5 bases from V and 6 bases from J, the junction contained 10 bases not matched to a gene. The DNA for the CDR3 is TGTGCCAGCAGCCCCGCGAGGGGGCCTCTCGAGCAGTACTTC. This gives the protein CASSPARGPLEQYF.

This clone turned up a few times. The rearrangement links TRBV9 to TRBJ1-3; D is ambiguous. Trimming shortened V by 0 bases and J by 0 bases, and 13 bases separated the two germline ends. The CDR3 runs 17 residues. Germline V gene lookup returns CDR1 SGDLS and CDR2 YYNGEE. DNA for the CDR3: TGTGCCAGCAGCGTAGGGGCGGTTAGCCCCTCTGGAAACACCATATATTTT. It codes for CASSVGAVSPSGNTIYF.

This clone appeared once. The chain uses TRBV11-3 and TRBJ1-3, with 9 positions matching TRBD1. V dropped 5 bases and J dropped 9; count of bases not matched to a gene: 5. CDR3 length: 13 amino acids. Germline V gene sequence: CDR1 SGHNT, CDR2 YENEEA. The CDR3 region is CASSLGTGSTIYF. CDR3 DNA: TGTGCCAGCAGCCTCGGGACAGGGTCCACCATATATTTT.

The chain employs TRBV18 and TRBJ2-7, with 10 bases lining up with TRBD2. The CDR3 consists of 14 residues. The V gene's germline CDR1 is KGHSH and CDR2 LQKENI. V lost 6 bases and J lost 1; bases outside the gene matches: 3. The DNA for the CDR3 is TGTGCCAGCTCTCAGCGGGAGGGTTCCTACGAGCAGTACTTC. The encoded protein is CASSQREGSYEQYF.

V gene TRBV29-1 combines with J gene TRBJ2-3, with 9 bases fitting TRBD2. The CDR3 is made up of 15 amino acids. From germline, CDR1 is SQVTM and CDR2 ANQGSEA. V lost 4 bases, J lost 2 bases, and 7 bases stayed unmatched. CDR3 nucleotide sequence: TGCAGCGTTGCGATGGGCGGGAGGGCCACAGATACGCAGTATTTT. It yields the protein CSVAMGGRATDTQYF.

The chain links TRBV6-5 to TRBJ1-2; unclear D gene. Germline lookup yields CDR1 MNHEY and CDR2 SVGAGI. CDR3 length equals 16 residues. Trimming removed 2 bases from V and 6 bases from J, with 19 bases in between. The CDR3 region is CASSYRYRGRGDGYTF. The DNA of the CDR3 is TGTGCCAGCAGTTACCGTTATAGAGGCCGGGGAGATGGCTACACCTTC.

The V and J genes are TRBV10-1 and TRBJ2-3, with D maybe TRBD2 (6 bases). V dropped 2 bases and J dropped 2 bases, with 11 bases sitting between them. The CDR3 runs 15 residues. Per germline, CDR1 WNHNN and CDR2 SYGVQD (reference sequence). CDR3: CASSEALADTDTQYF. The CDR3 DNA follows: TGCGCCAGCAGTGAGGCTTTAGCGGACACAGATACGCAGTATTTT.

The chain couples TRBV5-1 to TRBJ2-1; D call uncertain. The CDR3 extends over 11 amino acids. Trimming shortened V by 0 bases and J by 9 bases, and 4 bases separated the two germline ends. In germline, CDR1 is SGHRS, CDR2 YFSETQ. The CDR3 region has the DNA TGCGCCAGCAGCTTGGGAGTTGAGCAGTTCTTC. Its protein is CASSLGVEQFF. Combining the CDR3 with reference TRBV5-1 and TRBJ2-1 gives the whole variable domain KAGVTQTPRYLIKTRGQQVTLSCSPISGHRSVSWYQQTPGQGLQFLFEYFSETQRNKGNFPGRFSGRQFSNSRSEMNVSTLELGDSALYLCASSLGVEQFFGPGTRLTVL.

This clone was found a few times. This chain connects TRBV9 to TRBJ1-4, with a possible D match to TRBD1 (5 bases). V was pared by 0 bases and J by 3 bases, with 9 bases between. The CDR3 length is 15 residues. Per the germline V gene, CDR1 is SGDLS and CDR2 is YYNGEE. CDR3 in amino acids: CASSVDRGANEKLFF. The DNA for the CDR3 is TGTGCCAGCAGCGTAGACCGGGGGGCTAATGAAAAACTGTTTTTT.

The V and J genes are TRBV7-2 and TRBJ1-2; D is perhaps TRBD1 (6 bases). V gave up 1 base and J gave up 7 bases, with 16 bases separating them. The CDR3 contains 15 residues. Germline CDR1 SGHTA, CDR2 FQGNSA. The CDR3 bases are TGTGCCAGCAGCTTAGACCTCTACAGGGTGGGTGGCTACACCTTC. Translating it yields CASSLDLYRVGGYTF.

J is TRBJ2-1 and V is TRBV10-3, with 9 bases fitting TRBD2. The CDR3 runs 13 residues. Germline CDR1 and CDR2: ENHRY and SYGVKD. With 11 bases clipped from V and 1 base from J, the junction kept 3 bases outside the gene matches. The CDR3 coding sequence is TGTGCCGGTAGCGGGAGTTCCTACAATGAGCAGTTCTTC. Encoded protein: CAGSGSSYNEQFF.